One and the same sample provided the 19 T cell receptor beta chains below, sequenced in a study of blood T cells in healthy people across ages. Sample-barcoded 5' priming and a J-beta primer mix drove a second PCR of 7 to 11 cycles. Via MiXCR, TCRdb re-called the 5' RACE reads, giving one row per CDR3 protein. The table shows around 620,000 distinct CDR3 sequences, with about 26% occurring only once. The sequenced sample was blood. These receptors were obtained from a woman between 65 and 79 years old in good health.

Turning to this clonotype: The junction departs from the called germline gene at one end, perhaps through a read error. The chain links TRBV6-6 to TRBJ2-5; 8 nucleotides agree with TRBD2. This CDR3 comprises 15 residues. Germline CDR1 MNHNY, CDR2 SVGAGI (reference sequence). The CDR3 spells CASSRGGKDQEAQYF. The DNA of the CDR3 is TGTGCCAGCTCCCGGGGGGGAAAGGACCAAGAGGCCCAGTACTTC.

Remarks on this clonotype: This is likely a read error, given that the CDR3 carries no conserved phenylalanine or tryptophan at its end. The CDR3 nucleotides read TGTGCCGGCAGCGGGGCAGATACGCAGTATCTT. It encodes CAGSGADTQYL. The chain links TRBV7-2 to TRBJ2-3; 7 bases map to TRBD2. The CDR3 is made up of 11 amino acids. Germline assignment: CDR1 SGHTA and CDR2 FQGNSA.

The sample holds a few counts of this clonotype. This sequence joins TRBV14 and TRBJ1-1; D is ambiguous. The V gene lost 3 bases and the J gene lost 7 bases, with 15 bases spanning the gap. The CDR3 is made up of 14 amino acids. Per germline, CDR1 SGHDN and CDR2 FVKESK. CDR3 DNA: TGTGCCAGCAGCCAGACGACCAGGTCCATTGAAGCTTTCTTT. Encoded protein: CASSQTTRSIEAFF.

This clonotype showed up just once. Because the CDR3 is missing its conserved closing phenylalanine or tryptophan, this is likely a read error. The V gene is TRBV4-2, the J gene TRBJ1-4; a weak D match, TRBD1 (5 bases). The CDR3 runs to 16 residues. V lost 2 bases, J lost 7 bases, and 17 bases lay in between. Germline assignment: CDR1 LGHNA and CDR2 YNFKEQ. In DNA, the CDR3 is TGTGCCAGCAGCCAACAACCGGGACGCGAGCGTGAAAAACTGTTTTCT. Its translation is CASSQQPGREREKLFS.

The sample holds many counts of this clonotype. The rearrangement links TRBV3-1 to TRBJ2-5; D unresolved. Matching the DNA end better, TRBJ2-7 makes the J call doubtful. The CDR3 spans 13 residues. CDR1 is LGHDT, CDR2 YNNKEL, per germline (reference sequence). CDR3 nucleotides: TGTGCCAGCAGCCATCTATCGGCCTACGAGCAGTACTTC. It encodes CASSHLSAYEQYF.

J is TRBJ2-5 and V is TRBV7-2, with 11 bases aligning to TRBD2. CDR1 is SGHTA and CDR2 is FQGNSA in the germline V gene. There are 17 residues in the CDR3. V was pared by 2 bases and J by 4 bases, with 9 bases of the junction left unmatched. The CDR3 sequence: CASSLKVVAGGAETQYF. The CDR3 DNA reads as TGTGCCAGCAGCTTAAAAGTTGTAGCGGGGGGGGCAGAGACCCAGTACTTC.

This chain uses TRBV5-1 with TRBJ2-2, with a possible D match to TRBD1 (5 bases). The V end lost 0 bases, the J end lost 7 bases, and 13 bases lay between the germline ends. Germline CDR1 SGHRS, CDR2 YFSETQ. The CDR3 extends over 15 amino acids. CDR3 DNA sequence: TGCGCCAGCAGCTTGGCGGCAGGGTCGATCGGGGAGCTGTTTTTT. Protein: CASSLAAGSIGELFF.

The CDR3 loop is CSVDSVAGASSYEQYF. CDR3 DNA: TGCAGCGTTGATTCGGTAGCGGGGGCATCCTCCTACGAGCAGTACTTC. This chain links TRBV29-1 with TRBJ2-7; 9 bases match TRBD2. The CDR3 covers 16 residues. The germline gives CDR1 SQVTM, CDR2 ANQGSEA. Trimming at V came to 3 bases and at J to 0 bases, leaving 9 bases not matched to a gene.

This clonotype has only a few counts. The chain couples TRBV4-1 to TRBJ2-5, with 7 bases lining up with TRBD1. The junction had 5 bases not matched to a gene; V was cut back by 0 bases and J by 4 bases. The CDR3 loop spans 15 amino acids. Germline V gene sequence: CDR1 MGHRA, CDR2 YSYEKL. This CDR3 reads CASSQESWDRETQYF. CDR3 nucleotide sequence: TGCGCCAGCAGCCAAGAGTCTTGGGACAGAGAGACCCAGTACTTC.

This clonotype was counted a few times. The chain recombines TRBV10-3 with TRBJ1-4; 8 bases align to TRBD1. V lost 5 bases and J lost 8; bases outside the gene matches: 4. This CDR3 comprises 13 residues. Germline CDR1 ENHRY, CDR2 SYGVKD. The chain's CDR3 is CAISRQGSEKLFF. CDR3 nucleotides: TGTGCCATCAGTCGACAGGGGAGCGAAAAACTGTTTTTT.

There are a few counts of this clonotype. The chain employs TRBV27 and TRBJ1-2; 7 bases match TRBD1. There are 15 residues in the CDR3. J was trimmed by 8 bases and V by 3 bases; bases with no gene match: 12. Germline values: CDR1 MNHEY, CDR2 SMNVEV (reference sequence). In DNA form, the CDR3 reads TGTGCCAGCAGTTTGGGACAGTGGGCCAGGGGCGGCTACACCTTC. Its protein product is CASSLGQWARGGYTF.

The chain couples TRBV9 to TRBJ1-2, with 10 bases fitting TRBD1. CDR1 and CDR2 from the germline V gene are SGDLS and YYNGEE. There are 14 residues in the CDR3. J was trimmed by 5 bases and V by 2 bases; bases with no gene match: 3. CDR3 residues: CASSVEDRGYGYTF. DNA for the CDR3: TGTGCCAGCAGCGTGGAGGACAGGGGGTATGGCTACACCTTC.

V is TRBV14 and J is TRBJ2-5, with D possibly matching TRBD2 (5 bases). The better agreement between TRBJ2-7 and the DNA end casts doubt on the J call. Germline assignment: CDR1 SGHDN and CDR2 FVKESK. The CDR3 is 12 amino acids. The CDR3 sequence: CASSFGGVEQYF. DNA of the CDR3: TGTGCCAGCAGCTTCGGAGGCGTCGAGCAGTACTTC.

This clonotype has more than one count but fewer than ten. The chain employs TRBV20-1 and TRBJ2-4; 7 nucleotides align to TRBD2. Trimming took 0 bases from V and 4 from J; bases not matched to a gene: 6. The CDR3 is 15 residues long. Per germline, CDR1 DFQATT and CDR2 SNEGSKA (reference sequence). The CDR3 is CSARDGGGKKNIQYF. The CDR3 DNA reads as TGCAGTGCTAGAGATGGCGGGGGAAAGAAAAACATTCAGTACTTC.

This clonotype was detected a few times. The genes are TRBV20-1 and TRBJ2-7; 11 nucleotides line up with TRBD2. With V trimmed by 2 bases and J by 3 bases, 9 bases remained unmatched. This CDR3 has 16 residues. Germline CDR1 is DFQATT and CDR2 is SNEGSKA (reference sequence). The chain's CDR3 is CSARLAGGPNSYEQYF. CDR3 sequence (DNA): TGCAGTGCTAGATTAGCGGGGGGGCCGAATAGCTACGAGCAGTACTTC.

Only a few counts were recorded for this clonotype. The chain joins TRBV3-1 to TRBJ1-2, with TRBD1 identical over 10 bases. The ends lost 7 bases at V and 4 bases at J; junction bases unmatched: 9. Germline V gene data show CDR1 as LGHDT and CDR2 as YNNKEL (reference sequence). The CDR3 has 15 amino acids. As DNA, the CDR3 is TGTGCCAGCAACCCGACAGGGGGCAATATCTATGGCTACACCTTC. This codes for CASNPTGGNIYGYTF. The variable domain in full, completed from reference TRBV3-1 and TRBJ1-2, reads DTAVSQTPKYLVTQMGNDKSIKCEQNLGHDTMYWYKQDSKKFLKIMFSYNNKELIINETVPNRFSPKSPDKAHLNLHINSLELGDSAVYFCASNPTGGNIYGYTFGSGTRLTVV.

The V call is TRBV4-3, the J call TRBJ1-1; TRBD1 might be the D (6 bases). V lost 4 bases and J 1 base, leaving 19 bases between the germline ends. CDR3 length equals 17 residues. CDR1 and CDR2 from the germline V gene are LGHNA and YSLEER. CDR3 DNA: TGCGCCAGCAGCCTAAATCTGGGGGGGGCTGGGAACACTGAAGCTTTCTTT. Encoded protein: CASSLNLGGAGNTEAFF.

The CDR3 reads CSARASGGLGQPQHF. CDR3 DNA: TGCAGTGCTAGGGCATCAGGGGGCTTGGGGCAGCCCCAGCATTTT. The V gene is TRBV20-1, the J gene TRBJ1-5; 8 bases agree with TRBD1. This CDR3 spans 15 amino acids. From germline, CDR1 is DFQATT and CDR2 SNEGSKA (reference sequence). The trim removed 3 bases at V and 7 bases at J, leaving 11 bases unmatched.

This clonotype has more than one count but fewer than ten. V and J are TRBV6-2 or TRBV6-3 and TRBJ1-5; D gene unclear. The V gene's germline CDR1 is MNHEY and CDR2 SVGEGT. V was pared by 7 bases and J by 3 bases, with 7 bases between. CDR3 length: 12 residues. The CDR3 bases are TGTGCCAGCAAGGACCCCAATCAGCCCCAGCATTTT. Protein sequence: CASKDPNQPQHF.